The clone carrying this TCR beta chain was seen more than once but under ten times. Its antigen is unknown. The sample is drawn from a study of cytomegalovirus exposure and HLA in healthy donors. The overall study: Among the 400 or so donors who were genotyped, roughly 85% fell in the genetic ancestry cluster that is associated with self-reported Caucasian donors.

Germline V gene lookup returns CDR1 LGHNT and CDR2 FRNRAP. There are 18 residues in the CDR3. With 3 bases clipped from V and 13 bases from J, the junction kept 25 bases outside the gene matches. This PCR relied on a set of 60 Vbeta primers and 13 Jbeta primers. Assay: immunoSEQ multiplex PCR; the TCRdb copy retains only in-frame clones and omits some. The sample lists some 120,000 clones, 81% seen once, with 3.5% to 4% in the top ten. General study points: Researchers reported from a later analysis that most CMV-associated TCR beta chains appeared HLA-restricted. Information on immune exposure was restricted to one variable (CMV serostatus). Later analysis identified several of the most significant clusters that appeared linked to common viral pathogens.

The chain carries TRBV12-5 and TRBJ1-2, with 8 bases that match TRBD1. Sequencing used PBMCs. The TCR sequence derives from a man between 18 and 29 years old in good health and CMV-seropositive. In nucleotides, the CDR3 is TGTGCTAGTGGTTTACAATTACTCACGCAGGGGGCTACAGGGGTACCCACCTTC. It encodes CASGLQLLTQGATGVPTF.